This T cell receptor beta chain was profiled in a study of T cells in Graves' hyperthyroidism and ophthalmopathy. Template material for amplifying TCR beta CDR3 regions consisted of RNA transcripts. Using the HTBI primer set, a first-round RT-PCR was run on the TCR CDR3. One entry per CDR3 protein, called by TCRdb with MiXCR from the multiplex PCR reads. The sample lists about 740,000 distinct CDR3 sequences, 12% to 15% occurring once. CDR1 is LGHNA and CDR2 is YNFKEQ in the germline V gene. This CDR3 spans 16 amino acids. V dropped 0 bases and J dropped 4 bases, with 15 bases sitting between them. The definition of stable Graves' hyperthyroidism was no ophthalmopathy progression within 18 months.

The chain recombines TRBV4-2 with TRBJ1-2; D perhaps matches TRBD1 (5 bases). This clonotype was obtained from a woman between 18 and 29 years old with Graves' hyperthyroidism. The material sequenced was blood. CDR3 nucleotides: TGTGCCAGCAGCCAAGATGCGTCAGGGAGGCGCTATGGCTACACCTTC. Its protein product is CASSQDASGRRYGYTF.